Listed below are T cell receptor beta chains from one sample, sequenced in a study of T cells after somatic rescue of genetic block. Method: immunoSEQ multiplex PCR; TCRdb's copy keeps in-frame clones and lacks some. This sample has around 100,000 clones, with 85% to 95% found just once. The sample consisted of peripheral blood mononuclear cells (PBMCs). The receptors derive from a woman aged 18-35 years. The conserved cysteine and the conserved F or W are not part of the CDR3 here. D genes are given only for firm matches.

TRBD2	TRBV7-2	TRBJ2-3	ASSLGGGAGASTDTQY
NA	TRBV6-5	TRBJ2-7	ASRRSSYEQY
TRBD2	TRBV2	TRBJ2-7	ASRGSGVRSYEQY
NA	TRBV6-1	TRBJ1-5	ASIGGHLNQPQH
TRBD1	TRBV2	TRBJ2-5	AGQGAHETQY
NA	TRBV27	TRBJ2-5	ASSSGGWAQY
NA	TRBV14	TRBJ1-1	ASSLGGDTEAF
TRBD1	TRBV5-1	TRBJ1-1	ASSLATGGENTEAF
TRBD1	TRBV7-6	TRBJ1-1	ASSLAHTGANTEAF
NA	TRBV19	TRBJ1-2	ASGRGEGYT
NA	TRBV13	TRBJ1-4	ASSLREGLQLPHEKLF
TRBD2	TRBV2	TRBJ2-7	ASNPEAGSPYGQY
TRBD1	TRBV5-6	TRBJ1-5	ASSLAGGKPQH
TRBD2	TRBV19	TRBJ2-1	ASSIPSGGGNEQF
NA	TRBV5-1	TRBJ1-1	ASGFRGMNTEAF
NA	TRBV7-9	TRBJ2-1	ASSLVQRSSYNEQF
TRBD1	TRBV9	TRBJ2-3	ASSVGDSYTDTQY
NA	TRBV7-3	TRBJ2-5	ASSRGREETQY
TRBD1	TRBV5-1	TRBJ1-4	ASSLVPGTGNEKLF
TRBD2	TRBV6-1	TRBJ2-1	AIASGPEAEQF
TRBD1	TRBV6-5	TRBJ1-1	ASSRQGNTEAF
TRBD1	TRBV7-9	TRBJ2-1	ASSFVGTGDYNEQF
TRBD1	TRBV7-2	TRBJ1-1	ASSTQGAFMNTEAF
NA	TRBV11-2	TRBJ1-1	ASSHRRQPNTEAF
TRBD2	TRBV29-1	TRBJ2-7	SVREGPYEQY
NA	TRBV9	TRBJ2-7	ASSPHFPSYEQY
NA	TRBV6-5	TRBJ1-5	ASSYFGGPQH
TRBD1	TRBV11-3	TRBJ1-1	ASSPGGAFMNTEAF
NA	TRBV1	TRBJ1-5	TSSRDQPQH
NA	TRBV7-3	TRBJ2-1	ASSSDRSSYNEQF
TRBD2	TRBV13	TRBJ2-1	ASSLELAGGEQF
NA	TRBV11-3	TRBJ1-1	ASSFHRGTEAF
TRBD1	TRBV15	TRBJ1-4	ATSRQGAESEKLF
TRBD1	TRBV4-2	TRBJ2-7	ASSQGQGVYEQY
NA	TRBV30	TRBJ2-3	AWSALTDTQY
TRBD2	TRBV18	TRBJ2-1	ASSPPIGTSAKLAYNEQF
TRBD1	TRBV6-5	TRBJ1-1	ASTTGDTEAF
TRBD1	TRBV7-8	TRBJ2-7	ASSLGGQNYEQY
NA	TRBV5-1	TRBJ1-4	ASSPMGGLNEKLF
TRBD2	TRBV7-8	TRBJ2-4	ASSLRTSGSAKNIQY
NA	TRBV11-2	TRBJ1-1	ASSFGPSNTEAF
NA	TRBV7-8	TRBJ1-6	ASSSGTDNSPLH
NA	TRBV9	TRBJ2-5	ASSVAGGGLPQETQY
NA	TRBV18	TRBJ2-7	ASSPPDGLRREQY
NA	TRBV11-3	TRBJ1-6	ASSGTGGANSPLH
NA	TRBV11-3	TRBJ2-1	ASSLMGAEGYNEQF
NA	TRBV6-5	TRBJ1-5	ASSPRGEDGQPQH
TRBD1	TRBV5-1	TRBJ2-2	ASSRDRGDTGELF
NA	TRBV29-1	TRBJ1-1	SAYKPGRGTEAF
NA	TRBV7-7	TRBJ2-2	ASSLEGSTGELF
NA	TRBV27	TRBJ1-2	ASRGMARAYGYT